Here is one TCR beta chain with its context. The data originate from a study of memory CD8 T cells in hepatitis C reinfection. Turning to the study itself: HCV reinfection: RNA-positive following two negative tests at least 60 days apart. Between 3 and 8 weeks after reinfection detection, peak samples were drawn.

Only in-frame clones appear in the TCRdb table, and some are missing; sequencing was by immunoSEQ multiplex PCR. The repertoire holds fewer than 50,000 clones, with approximately 88% as singletons. The time point was: peak reinfection, 3 to 8 weeks after reinfection detection. Sorted cells were sequenced directly ex vivo without any in vitro expansion. Control naive CD8 T cells came from a couple of donors at all three reinfection time points. Sequencing used naive CD8+ T cells sorted from blood. This TCR came from a man aged 18 to 29 with hepatitis C virus infection.

CDR3: CASSTEGSGTDTQYF. In DNA form, the CDR3 reads TGTGCCAGCAGCACGGAGGGCAGCGGGACAGATACGCAGTATTTT. The chain has TRBV9 and TRBJ2-3; tentative D call: TRBD2 (6 bases). Germline lookup yields CDR1 SGDLS and CDR2 YYNGEE. V lost 4 bases and J 3 bases, leaving 15 bases between the germline ends. The CDR3 runs to 15 residues. Complete variable domain (other parts from reference TRBV9 and TRBJ2-3): DSGVTQTPKHLITATGQRVTLRCSPRSGDLSVYWYQQSLDQGLQFLIQYYNGEERAKGNILERFSAQQFPDLHSELNLSSLELGDSALYFCASSTEGSGTDTQYFGPGTRLTVL.